The count of the clone carrying this T cell receptor beta chain is one. Using RNA transcripts, the TCR beta CDR3 regions were amplified. In the first round, RT-PCR was carried out with HTBI primers, and a multiplex PCR formed the second round. TCRdb recomputed calls from the multiplex PCR reads with MiXCR, one row per CDR3 protein. Of some 250,000 distinct CDR3 sequences listed, about 47% were seen once; the top ten hold around half. This specimen comes from a study of Graves' ophthalmopathy and Graves' hyperthyroidism. The CDR3 is 16 residues long. The V and J ends lost 5 bases and 2 bases respectively, with 18 bases between them. Per the germline V gene, CDR1 is SEHNR and CDR2 is FQNEAQ (reference sequence).

The chain is built from TRBV7-9 and TRBJ2-5, with a weak D call TRBD2 (7 bases). The sample consisted of peripheral blood. This clonotype was sampled from an adult man with Graves' ophthalmopathy. The DNA for the CDR3 is TGTGCCAGCAGCATCAACAGGGCGGGGGCTCAAGAGACCCAGTACTTC. This sequence encodes CASSINRAGAQETQYF.